This TCR beta chain stems from a study of shared clonotypes between healthy human individuals. Overall study context: Plates per donor: three CD4 naive, three CD4 memory, two CD8 naive, one CD8 memory.

Only CD45RO-negative cells positively selected for CCR7 counted as naive CD8 cells, so terminally differentiated effector memory CD45RA+ cells were excluded. V was pared by 3 bases and J by 4 bases, with 13 bases between. The CDR3 is 14 amino acids. Germline V lookup: CDR1 SNHLY, CDR2 FYNNEI. Study-wide results and caveats: Estimated richness was generally greater in naive than memory subsets.

Of note for this clone: The target antigen is unknown.

TCRdb's table, derived via immunoSEQ multiplex PCR, lists solely in-frame clones and lacks some. The sample includes hundreds of thousands of clones, roughly 92% seen only once; the top ten take approximately 25%. What was sequenced was naive CD8+ T cells sorted from blood. The chain recombines TRBV2 with TRBJ2-7, with D possibly matching TRBD2 (5 bases). This sequence originates from a man between 25 and 39 years old in good health. The CDR3 region has the DNA TGTGCCAGCAGTGACCCGGTGGGAGAGTACGAGCAGTACTTC. It is translated as CASSDPVGEYEQYF.